This is a list of T cell receptor beta chains from one sample in a study of T cells in Graves' hyperthyroidism and ophthalmopathy. One entry per CDR3 protein, called by TCRdb with MiXCR from the multiplex PCR reads. The sample contains about 400,000 distinct CDR3 sequences, more than 12% of which appear only once. Sequencing was performed on blood. The receptors derive from a woman in her thirties with Graves' ophthalmopathy. The CDR3 runs from the conserved cysteine through the conserved F or W. Each record gives: D gene, clone size, V gene, J gene, CDR3 protein, CDR3 DNA. D genes are given only for firm matches. Only part of the rows carry a size: once, few, many, or a class if the clone is expanded.

d_gene: TRBD1; abundance: many; v_gene: TRBV18; j_gene: TRBJ2-7; CDR3aa: CASSLPGTATYEQYF; CDR3nt: TGTGCCAGCTCACTTCCCGGGACAGCAACCTACGAGCAGTACTTC
d_gene: -; abundance: many; v_gene: TRBV12-3/TRBV12-4; j_gene: TRBJ1-1; CDR3aa: CASSFMPTEAFF; CDR3nt: TGTGCCAGCAGTTTTATGCCTACAGAGGCTTTCTTT
d_gene: TRBD2; abundance: few; v_gene: TRBV7-2; j_gene: TRBJ2-7; CDR3aa: CASSPGGGVAYEQYF; CDR3nt: TGTGCCAGCAGCCCTGGGGGGGGGGTAGCCTACGAGCAGTACTTC
d_gene: -; abundance: many; v_gene: TRBV6-1; j_gene: TRBJ2-7; CDR3aa: CASSPITGTYEQYF; CDR3nt: TGTGCCAGCAGTCCTATAACAGGGACCTACGAGCAGTACTTC
d_gene: -; abundance: -; v_gene: TRBV7-2; j_gene: TRBJ2-7; CDR3aa: CASSLAAGALYEQYF; CDR3nt: TGTGCCAGCAGCTTAGCGGCGGGGGCCCTCTACGAGCAGTACTTC
d_gene: -; abundance: many; v_gene: TRBV7-3; j_gene: TRBJ1-5; CDR3aa: CASSSTQPQHF; CDR3nt: TGTGCCAGCAGCTCCACCCAGCCCCAGCATTTT
d_gene: TRBD1; abundance: many; v_gene: TRBV20-1; j_gene: TRBJ1-2; CDR3aa: CSARDVETGGANYGYTF; CDR3nt: TGCAGTGCTAGAGATGTCGAGACAGGGGGCGCGAACTATGGCTACACCTTC
d_gene: -; abundance: many; v_gene: TRBV29-1; j_gene: TRBJ1-5; CDR3aa: CSVITSSNQPQHF; CDR3nt: TGCAGCGTCATTACTTCAAGCAATCAGCCCCAGCATTTT
d_gene: -; abundance: many; v_gene: TRBV6-2/TRBV6-3; j_gene: TRBJ2-1; CDR3aa: CASSYSQHNEQFF; CDR3nt: TGTGCCAGCAGTTACTCCCAGCACAATGAGCAGTTCTTC
d_gene: -; abundance: many; v_gene: TRBV7-8; j_gene: TRBJ2-7; CDR3aa: CASKPNLGTYEQYF; CDR3nt: TGTGCCAGCAAACCCAACCTGGGCACCTACGAGCAGTACTTC
d_gene: TRBD1; abundance: few; v_gene: TRBV6-1; j_gene: TRBJ1-1; CDR3aa: CASAQGTMNTEAFF; CDR3nt: TGTGCCAGCGCACAGGGGACTATGAACACTGAAGCTTTCTTT
d_gene: TRBD1; abundance: -; v_gene: TRBV20-1; j_gene: TRBJ1-2; CDR3aa: CSAIGQGAGGYTF; CDR3nt: TGCAGTGCTATTGGACAGGGGGCAGGTGGCTACACCTTC
d_gene: TRBD1; abundance: -; v_gene: TRBV10-1; j_gene: TRBJ2-2; CDR3aa: CASSDQTGLNGELFF; CDR3nt: TGCGCCAGCAGTGACCAGACAGGGTTGAACGGGGAGCTGTTTTTT
d_gene: -; abundance: many; v_gene: TRBV20-1; j_gene: TRBJ1-5; CDR3aa: CSAREGYAVQPQHF; CDR3nt: TGCAGTGCTAGAGAGGGGTATGCGGTTCAGCCCCAGCATTTT
d_gene: -; abundance: many; v_gene: TRBV11-2; j_gene: TRBJ2-5; CDR3aa: CASSNLGETQYF; CDR3nt: TGTGCCAGCAGCAACCTTGGGGAGACCCAGTACTTC
d_gene: TRBD1; abundance: many; v_gene: TRBV20-1; j_gene: TRBJ1-1; CDR3aa: CSARDRAMGTEAFF; CDR3nt: TGCAGTGCTAGGGACAGGGCTATGGGGACTGAAGCTTTCTTT
d_gene: -; abundance: many; v_gene: TRBV2; j_gene: TRBJ2-5; CDR3aa: CASSEGYGTEVGETQYF; CDR3nt: TGTGCCAGCAGTGAAGGATACGGGACTGAAGTGGGAGAGACCCAGTACTTC
d_gene: -; abundance: -; v_gene: TRBV7-9; j_gene: TRBJ1-1; CDR3aa: CASKIRGSDTEAFF; CDR3nt: TGTGCCAGCAAGATCAGGGGATCCGACACTGAAGCTTTCTTT
d_gene: TRBD2; abundance: many; v_gene: TRBV2; j_gene: TRBJ2-1; CDR3aa: CASSDGGGREEQFF; CDR3nt: TGTGCCAGCAGTGATGGCGGGGGACGGGAGGAGCAGTTCTTC
d_gene: -; abundance: many; v_gene: TRBV11-2; j_gene: TRBJ1-2; CDR3aa: CASSLGPGKYGYTF; CDR3nt: TGTGCCAGCAGCTTAGGGCCTGGAAAATATGGCTACACCTTC
d_gene: -; abundance: many; v_gene: TRBV14; j_gene: TRBJ1-1; CDR3aa: CASSQATASNTEAFF; CDR3nt: TGTGCCAGCAGCCAAGCGACAGCCTCGAACACTGAAGCTTTCTTT
d_gene: -; abundance: -; v_gene: TRBV20-1; j_gene: TRBJ2-7; CDR3aa: CSARNGQRSYEQYF; CDR3nt: TGCAGTGCTAGAAACGGACAAAGATCGTACGAGCAGTACTTC
d_gene: -; abundance: many; v_gene: TRBV3-1; j_gene: TRBJ2-1; CDR3aa: CASSPGYEQFF; CDR3nt: TGTGCCAGCAGCCCCGGCTATGAGCAGTTCTTC
d_gene: TRBD1; abundance: many; v_gene: TRBV18; j_gene: TRBJ2-3; CDR3aa: CASSPGQGTDTQYF; CDR3nt: TGTGCCAGCTCACCGGGACAGGGGACAGATACGCAGTATTTT
d_gene: TRBD2; abundance: many; v_gene: TRBV3-1; j_gene: TRBJ2-1; CDR3aa: CASSQASGGQFF; CDR3nt: TGTGCCAGCAGCCAAGCGTCGGGGGGGCAGTTCTTC
d_gene: TRBD2; abundance: many; v_gene: TRBV27; j_gene: TRBJ2-7; CDR3aa: CASSLRGGLGHEQYF; CDR3nt: TGTGCCAGCAGTTTACGGGGGGGGTTGGGCCACGAGCAGTACTTC
d_gene: TRBD1; abundance: many; v_gene: TRBV7-2; j_gene: TRBJ2-7; CDR3aa: CASSLRPTIEGAPYEQYF; CDR3nt: TGTGCCAGCAGCTTAAGACCAACTATTGAGGGGGCCCCCTACGAGCAGTACTTC
d_gene: TRBD1; abundance: many; v_gene: TRBV28; j_gene: TRBJ1-5; CDR3aa: CASRTGATARGQPQHF; CDR3nt: TGTGCCAGCCGGACAGGGGCAACCGCGCGGGGTCAGCCCCAGCATTTT
d_gene: TRBD2; abundance: -; v_gene: TRBV7-2; j_gene: TRBJ2-1; CDR3aa: CASSLATGTSGGAYYNEQFF; CDR3nt: TGTGCCAGCAGCTTAGCGACAGGGACTAGCGGGGGGGCTTACTACAATGAGCAGTTCTTC
d_gene: TRBD1; abundance: -; v_gene: TRBV19; j_gene: TRBJ1-6; CDR3aa: CASSTPRQGVNSPLHF; CDR3nt: TGTGCCAGTAGTACCCCTCGACAGGGGGTTAATTCACCCCTCCACTTT
d_gene: TRBD1; abundance: many; v_gene: TRBV18; j_gene: TRBJ2-1; CDR3aa: CASPPDRGVYNEQFF; CDR3nt: TGTGCCAGCCCACCCGACAGGGGTGTCTACAATGAGCAGTTCTTC
d_gene: -; abundance: -; v_gene: TRBV4-1; j_gene: TRBJ1-2; CDR3aa: CTSSHRDGYTF; CDR3nt: TGCACCAGCAGCCACCGGGATGGCTACACCTTC
d_gene: -; abundance: -; v_gene: TRBV15; j_gene: TRBJ2-3; CDR3aa: CATQPRGGTSTDTQYF; CDR3nt: TGTGCCACTCAACCCCGAGGAGGGACAAGCACAGATACGCAGTATTTT
d_gene: -; abundance: many; v_gene: TRBV28; j_gene: TRBJ2-1; CDR3aa: CASSLWSVGEQFF; CDR3nt: TGTGCCAGCAGTTTATGGTCTGTGGGTGAGCAGTTCTTC
d_gene: -; abundance: many; v_gene: TRBV12-3/TRBV12-4; j_gene: TRBJ2-5; CDR3aa: CASRLLKLGTQYF; CDR3nt: TGTGCCAGCAGGCTACTGAAGCTTGGGACCCAGTACTTC
d_gene: -; abundance: -; v_gene: TRBV4-1; j_gene: TRBJ1-5; CDR3aa: CASSQTGLGPQHF; CDR3nt: TGCGCCAGCAGCCAGACCGGGTTGGGGCCCCAGCATTTT
d_gene: TRBD2; abundance: many; v_gene: TRBV20-1; j_gene: TRBJ2-1; CDR3aa: CSALGLAGGLSYNEQFF; CDR3nt: TGCAGTGCTTTAGGTCTAGCGGGGGGGCTCTCCTACAATGAGCAGTTCTTC
d_gene: -; abundance: many; v_gene: TRBV28; j_gene: TRBJ1-1; CDR3aa: CASIGYTEAFF; CDR3nt: TGTGCCAGCATTGGGTACACTGAAGCTTTCTTT